Below, 25 T cell receptor beta chains from the same sample are listed, as sequenced in a study of blood T cell repertoires in COVID-19. Using immunoSEQ multiplex PCR, the repertoire was profiled, and TCRdb retains in-frame clones only, with some absent. The table records under 200,000 clones, 70% to 85% of them present only once. The source material was PBMCs or T cells enriched from blood (not recorded which). These receptors all stem from a woman aged 55-70 years with acute COVID-19.

The CDR3, as DNA: TGTGCCAGCAGCTCGGAAGGGAGGAACTATGGCTACACCTTC. This gives the protein CASSSEGRNYGYTF. The chain joins TRBV9 to TRBJ1-2; D is unclear. With 4 bases removed from V and 2 bases from J, the gap between germline ends came to 12 bases. This CDR3 has 14 amino acids. Germline V gene data show CDR1 as SGDLS and CDR2 as YYNGEE.

This clone was detected only a few times. The gene calls are TRBV18 and TRBJ1-2; 9 bases are shared with TRBD1. V lost 4 bases to trimming and J lost 4 bases; unmatched junction nucleotides: 13. The CDR3 has 17 residues. Germline CDR1 reads KGHSH; CDR2 reads LQKENI. The CDR3 DNA is TGTGCCAGCTCACGAGAAACCGGGACAGGGTCCTCCTATGGCTACACCTTC. It yields the protein CASSRETGTGSSYGYTF.

This clone has ten or more counts. The chain joins TRBV10-2 to TRBJ1-2, with 11 nucleotides matching TRBD1. Germline V CDR1 and CDR2: WSHSY, SAAADI. The J segment lost 7 bases and the V segment lost 6 bases, leaving 10 bases of the junction unmatched. The length of the CDR3 is 15 residues. DNA for the CDR3: TGCGCCAGCAGCAAACCGGGACAGGGGGTGATTGGCTACACCTTC. Translation: CASSKPGQGVIGYTF.

The chain combines TRBV30 with TRBJ2-3; a possible D gene is TRBD2 (6 bases). The CDR3 is 12 residues long. The germline CDR1 and CDR2 sequences are GTSNPN and SVGIG (reference sequence). Trimming cost V 5 bases and J 4 bases, with 10 bases left between them. The CDR3 bases are TGTGCCTGGGGAACTAGCCCAGATACGCAGTATTTT. Encoded protein: CAWGTSPDTQYF.

The chain uses TRBV12-3 or TRBV12-4 and TRBJ1-1; TRBD1 matches 9 bases. The CDR3 length is 13 residues. The trim removed 5 bases at V and 4 bases at J, leaving 2 bases unmatched. The CDR3 DNA reads TGTGCCAGCAGTACAGGGGGCGGCACTGAAGCTTTCTTT. This translates into CASSTGGGTEAFF.

In DNA form, the CDR3 reads TGTGCCAGCAGTTTGAGGGGGAGTCAGCCCCAGCATTTT. It codes for CASSLRGSQPQHF. This chain links TRBV12-3 or TRBV12-4 with TRBJ1-5; weak D call: TRBD1 (6 bases). The V gene lost 3 bases and the J gene lost 6 bases, with 9 bases spanning the gap. CDR3 length equals 13 residues.

In nucleotides, the CDR3 is TGTGCCTGGAGGATAAACCCGGGACAGACTTTGAACACTGAAGCTTTCTTT. Its protein product is CAWRINPGQTLNTEAFF. The chain carries TRBV30 and TRBJ1-1; 7 bases are shared with TRBD1. J gave up 0 bases and V 3 bases, and 13 bases lay outside the gene matches. The germline V gene has CDR1 GTSNPN and CDR2 SVGIG (reference sequence). The CDR3 totals 17 residues.

The chain uses TRBV7-9 and TRBJ2-5; weak D call: TRBD2 (6 bases). The germline CDR1 and CDR2 sequences are SEHNR and FQNEAQ (reference sequence). The CDR3 is 15 residues long. The ends were cut back, 6 bases at V and 4 bases at J, with 18 bases in the middle. Written as DNA, the CDR3 is TGTGCCAGCAGTTCTAACTGGCGGGGTCTAGAGACCCAGTACTTC. It yields the protein CASSSNWRGLETQYF.

This chain joins TRBV15 and TRBJ1-1; possible D gene TRBD1, 5 bases. Germline CDR1 and CDR2: LNHNV and YYDKDF (reference sequence). Trimming removed 0 bases at V and 0 bases at J, with 20 bases between. CDR3 length: 19 residues. This chain's CDR3 is CATSRDGWAGGVVNTEAFF. Written as DNA, the CDR3 is TGTGCCACCAGCAGAGATGGTTGGGCAGGAGGGGTGGTGAACACTGAAGCTTTCTTT.

The chain links TRBV3-1 (or the pseudogene TRBV3-2) to TRBJ2-1; the D is unclear. Looked up from germline, CDR1 is LGHDT and CDR2 is YNNKEL (reference sequence). CDR3 size: 12 residues. Between the trimmed V and J ends, which lost 3 bases and 3 bases, there was a span of 3 bases. CDR3 nucleotide sequence: TGTGCCAGCAGCCACAACTACAATGAGCAGTTCTTC. Its protein is CASSHNYNEQFF.

V gene TRBV3-1 (or the pseudogene TRBV3-2) combines with J gene TRBJ1-2; D not certain. This CDR3 has 15 residues. The V and J ends lost 1 base and 3 bases respectively, with 12 bases between them. The germline gives CDR1 LGHDT, CDR2 YNNKEL (reference sequence). CDR3 coding DNA: TGTGCCAGCAGCCAAGGTTGGGTGGGAGACTATGGCTACACCTTC. Translated: CASSQGWVGDYGYTF.

This clone was seen just once. The chain joins TRBV6-2 or TRBV6-3 to TRBJ2-7; no clear D. CDR3 size: 12 residues. V was shortened by 5 bases and J by 3 bases, with 8 bases between the two germline ends. Germline lookup yields CDR1 MNHEY and CDR2 SVGEGT. CDR3 nucleotide sequence: TGTGCCAGCAGTACAATTAACTACGAGCAGTACTTC. It specifies CASSTINYEQYF.

This sequence joins TRBV28 and TRBJ1-6; D is perhaps TRBD1 (6 bases). From germline, CDR1 is MDHEN and CDR2 SYDVKM. The CDR3 is 14 amino acids. Trimming shortened V by 5 bases and J by 7 bases, and 12 bases separated the two germline ends. CDR3 loop: CASSPYTGNSPLHF. CDR3 nucleotides: TGTGCCAGCAGTCCCTACACAGGGAATTCACCCCTCCACTTT.

The chain employs TRBV5-5 and TRBJ1-4, with TRBD1 matching over 8 bases. Germline lookup yields CDR1 SGHKS and CDR2 YYEKEE (reference sequence). The CDR3 runs 15 residues. Unmatched junction bases numbered 5, after V lost 4 bases and J lost 3 bases. Written as DNA, the CDR3 is TGTGCCAGCAGCCCGACAGGGGATGCTAATGAAAAACTGTTTTTT. This translates into CASSPTGDANEKLFF.

The V gene is TRBV28, the J gene TRBJ1-2, with D tentatively TRBD1 (6 bases). V lost 3 bases, J lost 7 bases, and 18 bases lay in between. The CDR3 runs 15 residues. Germline V gene sequence: CDR1 MDHEN, CDR2 SYDVKM. CDR3 nucleotide sequence: TGTGCCAGCAGTTTGCCCATTGGGACAATGACTGGCTACACCTTC. Its protein is CASSLPIGTMTGYTF.

This clone was found once. V and J are TRBV6-2 or TRBV6-3 and TRBJ2-1; D not certain. Germline loops: CDR1 MNHEY, CDR2 SVGEGT. CDR3 length: 16 residues. The germline V and J ends were trimmed by 2 bases and 0 bases, with 11 bases remaining between them. The CDR3: CASSYPPRSSYNEQFF. CDR3 nucleotide sequence: TGTGCCAGCAGTTACCCGCCTCGGAGCTCCTACAATGAGCAGTTCTTC.

This chain joins TRBV3-1 (or the pseudogene TRBV3-2) and TRBJ1-1; D ambiguous. With 0 bases removed from V and 7 bases from J, the gap between germline ends came to 9 bases. CDR1 is LGHDT and CDR2 is YNNKEL in the germline V gene (reference sequence). The CDR3 length is 13 residues. CDR3 in amino acids: CASSQDTGIEAFF. The DNA for the CDR3 is TGTGCCAGCAGCCAAGATACCGGGATTGAAGCTTTCTTT.

The CDR3 loop is CASSLGGSVYF. In DNA form, the CDR3 reads TGCGCCAGCAGCTTGGGCGGCAGCGTATATTTT. The chain recombines TRBV5-1 with TRBJ1-3; D is ambiguous. The germline V gene has CDR1 SGHRS and CDR2 YFSETQ. The CDR3 length is 11 residues. Between the trimmed V and J ends, which lost 0 bases and 14 bases, there was a span of 9 bases.

The CDR3, as DNA: TGTGCCAGCAGTTCGGTCAGGGGGCACTACGAGCAGTACGTC. Amino acids: CASSSVRGHYEQYV. The gene calls are TRBV6-2 or TRBV6-3 and TRBJ2-7; 8 bases match TRBD1. V shed 4 bases and J 3 bases; nucleotides not matched to a gene: 5. Germline V gene sequence: CDR1 MNHEY, CDR2 SVGEGT. This CDR3 is built from 14 residues.

The J gene is TRBJ2-7, the V gene TRBV25-1; D remains unclear. The CDR3 consists of 14 residues. Germline assignment: CDR1 MGHDK and CDR2 SYGVNS. Trimming removed 3 bases at V and 4 bases at J, with 13 bases between. CDR3 sequence reads: CASSDWSNEYEQYF. The CDR3 bases are TGTGCCAGCAGTGATTGGTCTAACGAATACGAGCAGTACTTC.

This clone was recorded a few times. The chain employs TRBV5-6 and TRBJ2-3; D is undetermined. The germline gives CDR1 SGHDT, CDR2 YYEEEE. The CDR3 is 14 amino acids. Trimming cost V 2 bases and J 6 bases, with 13 bases left between them. The CDR3 reads CASSLWLTGDTQYF. DNA for the CDR3: TGTGCCAGCAGCTTATGGCTAACGGGTGATACGCAGTATTTT.

This clone has just a few counts. The chain couples TRBV6-4 to TRBJ2-6, with D possibly TRBD1 on 5 matching bases. The V gene lost 0 bases and the J gene lost 2 bases, with 5 bases spanning the gap. Germline V gene lookup returns CDR1 MRHNA and CDR2 SNTAGT. The CDR3 extends over 15 amino acids. CDR3 loop: CASSDSGAGANVLTF. The CDR3 DNA sequence: TGTGCCAGCAGTGACTCAGGGGCTGGGGCCAACGTCCTGACTTTC.

This clone was counted only a few times. This chain uses TRBV7-7 with TRBJ2-2; maybe TRBD2 (7 bases). CDR3 size: 16 residues. The germline gives CDR1 SSHAT, CDR2 FNYEAQ (reference sequence). The germline V and J ends were trimmed by 6 bases and 4 bases, with 18 bases remaining between them. The CDR3 loop is CASRAGADETTGELFF. CDR3 bases: TGTGCCAGCAGGGCGGGGGCGGACGAAACCACCGGGGAGCTGTTTTTT.

V gene TRBV11-2 combines with J gene TRBJ1-6; the D gene is possibly TRBD1 (6 bases). The germline V gene encodes CDR1 SGHAT and CDR2 FQNNGV. The CDR3 length is 15 residues. V was cut by 3 bases and J by 6 bases, with 12 bases left in between. CDR3 sequence (DNA): TGTGCCAGCAGCTTTCGGACAGTCTTTAATTCACCCCTCCACTTT. It codes for CASSFRTVFNSPLHF. Drawing the rest from reference TRBV11-2 and TRBJ1-6, the complete variable domain is EAGVAQSPRYKIIEKRQSVAFWCNPISGHATLYWYQQILGQGPKLLIQFQNNGVVDDSQLPKDRFSAERLKGVDSTLKIQPAKLEDSAVYLCASSFRTVFNSPLHFGNGTRLTVT.

CDR3 amino acids: CASSGRQANTEAFF. In nucleotides, the CDR3 is TGTGCCAGCAGCGGTCGACAGGCGAACACTGAAGCTTTCTTT. The rearrangement uses TRBV9 and TRBJ1-1; tentative D call: TRBD1 (6 bases). The CDR3 is 14 amino acids. Germline-derived CDR1 and CDR2 are SGDLS and YYNGEE. V was clipped by 3 bases and J by 1 base, with 10 bases between them.